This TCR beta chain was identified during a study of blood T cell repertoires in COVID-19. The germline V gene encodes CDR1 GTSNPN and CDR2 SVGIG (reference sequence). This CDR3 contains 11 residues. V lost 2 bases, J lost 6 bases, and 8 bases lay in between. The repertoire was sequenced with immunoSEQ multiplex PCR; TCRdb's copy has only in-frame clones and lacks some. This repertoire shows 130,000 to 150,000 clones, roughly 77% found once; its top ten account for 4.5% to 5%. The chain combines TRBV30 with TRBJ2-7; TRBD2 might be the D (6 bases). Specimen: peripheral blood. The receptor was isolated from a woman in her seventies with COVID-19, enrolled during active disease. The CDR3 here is CAWSTGVEQYF. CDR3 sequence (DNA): TGTGCCTGGAGTACGGGGGTCGAGCAGTACTTC. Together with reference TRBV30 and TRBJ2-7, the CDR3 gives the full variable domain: SQTIHQWPATLVQPVGSPLSLECTVEGTSNPNLYWYRQAAGRGLQLLFYSVGIGQISSEVPQNLSASRPQDRQFILSSKKLLLSDSGFYLCAWSTGVEQYFGPGTRLTVT.